This TCR beta chain was recovered during a study of regulatory T cells in long-lasting Graves disease. Time point here: newly diagnosed GD, antithyroid drugs for less than 3 months. From PBMCs, RNA was extracted and then used to make the TCR library. Patients all came to the study from an endocrinology department in Xi'an, China. Building of the TCR beta libraries involved iRepertoire HTBI primers and Arm-PCR of CDR3 regions. TCRdb passed the multiplex PCR reads through MiXCR, listing each CDR3 protein once. The data contain about 440,000 distinct CDR3 sequences, 16% of them singletons. From germline, CDR1 is DFQATT and CDR2 SNEGSKA (reference sequence). The V gene end was trimmed by 1 base and the J gene end by 6 bases; junction bases not matched to a gene: 15. The CDR3 extends over 17 amino acids. This clonotype was picked up a small number of times. This sample was shared with a second study, whose subject was T cells in Graves' hyperthyroidism and ophthalmopathy.

The TCR sequence derives from a woman aged 18-29 years with Graves disease. The chain carries TRBV20-1 and TRBJ1-5; 7 bases match TRBD1. The sequencing used peripheral blood mononuclear cells (PBMCs), collected at new diagnosis, from a patient treated with antithyroid drugs. CDR3 region: CSARVLLNRGRGQPQHF. The CDR3 region has the DNA TGCAGTGCTAGAGTCCTACTGAACAGGGGCCGGGGTCAGCCCCAGCATTTT.